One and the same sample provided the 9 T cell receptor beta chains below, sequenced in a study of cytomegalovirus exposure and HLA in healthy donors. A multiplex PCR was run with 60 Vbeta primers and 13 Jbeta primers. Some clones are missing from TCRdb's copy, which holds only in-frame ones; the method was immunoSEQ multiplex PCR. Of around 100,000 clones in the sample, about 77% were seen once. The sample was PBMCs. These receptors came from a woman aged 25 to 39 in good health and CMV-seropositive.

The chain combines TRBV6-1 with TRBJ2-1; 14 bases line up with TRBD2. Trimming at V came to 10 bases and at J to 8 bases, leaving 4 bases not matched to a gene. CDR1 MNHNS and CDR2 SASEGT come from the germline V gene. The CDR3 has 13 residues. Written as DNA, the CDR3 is TGTGCCATTTCGGGACTAGCGGGAGATGAGCAGTTCTTC. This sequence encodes CAISGLAGDEQFF.

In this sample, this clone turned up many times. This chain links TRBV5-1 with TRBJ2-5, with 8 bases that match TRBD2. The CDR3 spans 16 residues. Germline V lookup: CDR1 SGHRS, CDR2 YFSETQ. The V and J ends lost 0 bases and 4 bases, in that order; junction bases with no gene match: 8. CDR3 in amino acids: CASSLAPGGARETQYF. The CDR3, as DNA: TGCGCCAGCAGCTTGGCCCCGGGGGGGGCCCGAGAGACCCAGTACTTC.

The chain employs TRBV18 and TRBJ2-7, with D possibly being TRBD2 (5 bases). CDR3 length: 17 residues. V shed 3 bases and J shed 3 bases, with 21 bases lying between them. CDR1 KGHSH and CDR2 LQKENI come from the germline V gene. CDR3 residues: CASSPLSIGGHNYEQYF. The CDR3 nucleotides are TGTGCCAGCTCACCCTTGTCGATTGGCGGGCATAACTACGAGCAGTACTTC.

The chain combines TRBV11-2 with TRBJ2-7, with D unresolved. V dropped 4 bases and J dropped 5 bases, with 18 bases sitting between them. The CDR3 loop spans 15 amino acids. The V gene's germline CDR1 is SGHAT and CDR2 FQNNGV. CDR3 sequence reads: CASSSSLRPEHEQYF. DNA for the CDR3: TGTGCCAGCAGCTCCAGCCTTCGACCGGAGCACGAGCAGTACTTC.

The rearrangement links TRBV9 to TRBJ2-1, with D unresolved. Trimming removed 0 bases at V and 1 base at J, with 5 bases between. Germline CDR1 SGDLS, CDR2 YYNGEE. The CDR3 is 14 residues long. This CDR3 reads CASSVGQSYNEQFF. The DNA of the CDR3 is TGTGCCAGCAGCGTAGGGCAGTCCTACAATGAGCAGTTCTTC.

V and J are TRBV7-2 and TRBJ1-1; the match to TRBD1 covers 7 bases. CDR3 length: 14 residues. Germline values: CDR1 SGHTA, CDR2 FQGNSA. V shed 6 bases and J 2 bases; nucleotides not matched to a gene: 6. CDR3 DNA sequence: TGTGCCAGCAGACCGGGACAGCCTAACACTGAAGCTTTCTTT. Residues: CASRPGQPNTEAFF. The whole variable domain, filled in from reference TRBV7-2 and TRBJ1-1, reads GAGVSQSPSNKVTEKGKDVELRCDPISGHTALYWYRQSLGQGLEFLIYFQGNSAPDKSGLPSDRFSAERTGGSVSTLTIQRTQQEDSAVYLCASRPGQPNTEAFFGQGTRLTVV.

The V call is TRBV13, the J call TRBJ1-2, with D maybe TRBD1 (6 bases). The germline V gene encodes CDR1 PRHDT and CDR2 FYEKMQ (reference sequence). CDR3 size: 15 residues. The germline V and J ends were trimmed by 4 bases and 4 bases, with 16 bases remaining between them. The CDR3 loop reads CASSSTERGFYGYTF. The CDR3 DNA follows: TGTGCCAGCAGCTCGACCGAAAGGGGGTTCTATGGCTACACCTTC.

CDR3 region: CASSGAGTVSPGANVLTF. CDR3 bases: TGTGCCAGCAGTGGGGCCGGGACAGTCAGCCCTGGGGCCAACGTCCTGACTTTC. This chain connects TRBV6-1 to TRBJ2-6; TRBD1 matches 7 bases. This CDR3 has 18 residues. Germline-derived CDR1 and CDR2 are MNHNS and SASEGT. Unmatched junction bases numbered 11, after V lost 4 bases and J lost 2 bases.

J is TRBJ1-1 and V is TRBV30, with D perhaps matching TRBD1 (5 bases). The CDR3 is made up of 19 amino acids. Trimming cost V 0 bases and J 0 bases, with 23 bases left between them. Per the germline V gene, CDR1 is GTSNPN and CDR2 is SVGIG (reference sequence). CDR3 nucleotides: TGTGCCTGGAGTGTACCCCCAAGGTGGGGGGGACCCATGAACACTGAAGCTTTCTTT. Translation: CAWSVPPRWGGPMNTEAFF.